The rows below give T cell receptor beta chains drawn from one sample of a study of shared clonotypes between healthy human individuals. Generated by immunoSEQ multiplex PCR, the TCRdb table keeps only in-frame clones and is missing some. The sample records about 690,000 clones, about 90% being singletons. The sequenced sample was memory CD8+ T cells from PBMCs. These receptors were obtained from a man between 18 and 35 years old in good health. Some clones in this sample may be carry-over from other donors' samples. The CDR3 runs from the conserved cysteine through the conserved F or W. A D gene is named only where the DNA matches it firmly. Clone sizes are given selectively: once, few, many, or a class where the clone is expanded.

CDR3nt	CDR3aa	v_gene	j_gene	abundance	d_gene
TGTGCCAGCAGCATAGGGACAGGGGCGGAAAACATTCAGTACTTC	CASSIGTGAENIQYF	TRBV11-2	TRBJ2-4	once	TRBD1
TGTGCCAGCAGCTGGTCGGTGGCTGGAGAGACCCAGTACTTC	CASSWSVAGETQYF	TRBV5-4	TRBJ2-5	.	.
TGTGCCAGCAGCTTAGGCCTGGTATACAGCGGGAGAGGAGAGACCCAGTACTTC	CASSLGLVYSGRGETQYF	TRBV13	TRBJ2-5	.	TRBD2
TGTGCCAGCCAAGCGGGATTGTACAATGAGCAGTTCTTC	CASQAGLYNEQFF	TRBV27	TRBJ2-1	few	TRBD2
TGTGCCAGCGGCAGCGGGAATACTATTCGGGATACGCAGTATTTT	CASGSGNTIRDTQYF	TRBV6-1	TRBJ2-3	.	TRBD2
TGTGCCAGCTCACTAACCCGGACGGGCACAGATACGCAGTATTTT	CASSLTRTGTDTQYF	TRBV18	TRBJ2-3	once	.
TGCGCCAGCAGCCAAGACGGGGTAGTGGGCGATGAGCAGTTCTTC	CASSQDGVVGDEQFF	TRBV4-1	TRBJ2-1	.	.
TGTGCCAGCAGTCCAATCCCTCGACAGGTTATGAACACTGAAGCTTTCTTT	CASSPIPRQVMNTEAFF	TRBV28	TRBJ1-1	.	.
TGTGCCAGCCCCCGCCGGGATCCCTATAGCAATCAGCCCCAGCATTTT	CASPRRDPYSNQPQHF	TRBV27	TRBJ1-5	.	.
TGTGCCAGCAGCTCGGGACTACTCTACGAGCAGTACTTC	CASSSGLLYEQYF	TRBV7-9	TRBJ2-7	.	TRBD2
TGTGCCAGCAGCCACGACGTAGACAGGGGTCACACCGGGGAGCTGTTTTTT	CASSHDVDRGHTGELFF	TRBV4-2	TRBJ2-2	.	TRBD1
TGTGCCAGCAGTTTATCTCGGGGAACGCCAGCCTACGAGCAGTACTTC	CASSLSRGTPAYEQYF	TRBV27	TRBJ2-7	.	.
TGTGCCAGCAGCGTAGGATTTGGGGGCGCTAGCATTTCGAGCTCTGGGGCCAACGTCCTGACTTTC	CASSVGFGGASISSSGANVLTF	TRBV9	TRBJ2-6	many	.
TGTGCCAGCAGCTTAGCTCCGGGCTACGAGCAGTACTTC	CASSLAPGYEQYF	TRBV11-2	TRBJ2-7	.	.
TGTGCCAGCAGTGAACAGGTTGGGGGTTCCTACGAGCAGTACTTC	CASSEQVGGSYEQYF	TRBV28	TRBJ2-7	.	.
TGTGCCAGCAGCTATTATGCGGGAGGGCCCTACGAGCAGTACTTC	CASSYYAGGPYEQYF	TRBV7-8	TRBJ2-7	.	TRBD2
TGCAGCATCCTGGGGAGCGGCAGGCCCTATGGCTACACCTTC	CSILGSGRPYGYTF	TRBV29-1	TRBJ1-2	.	.
TGTGCCAGCAGTCGGAGGGAGGGGGTGCAGCCCCAGCATTTT	CASSRREGVQPQHF	TRBV9	TRBJ1-5	.	.
TGCGCCAGCAGCCAAGACCTCTCGAACACCGGGGAGCTGTTTTTT	CASSQDLSNTGELFF	TRBV4-1	TRBJ2-2	.	.
TGTGCCAGCAGCTTAGATTTCGAGCAGTACTTC	CASSLDFEQYF	TRBV11-2	TRBJ2-7	.	.
TGCGCCAGCAGCACGGATGGATTATTACTAGCTGGCTCAGATACGCAGTATTTT	CASSTDGLLLAGSDTQYF	TRBV5-1	TRBJ2-3	once	.
TGTGCCAGCAGCCAAGGCGCAGGACTGAATCAGCCCCAGCATTTT	CASSQGAGLNQPQHF	TRBV5-6	TRBJ1-5	.	.
TGTGCCAGCTCACCCTCCCGGCAGTCAAGGGCCCAAGAGACCCAGTACTTC	CASSPSRQSRAQETQYF	TRBV18	TRBJ2-5	.	.
TGTGCCAGCAGTTACTCAGAAAGGGATTACGAGCAGTACTTC	CASSYSERDYEQYF	TRBV6-5	TRBJ2-7	.	.
TGTGCCAGCAGTCCAGGGACAGGGGGCGGGTATGGCTACACCTTC	CASSPGTGGGYGYTF	TRBV27	TRBJ1-2	.	TRBD1
TGTGCCAGCAGTTTATCGGGTTTCGGCTCCTACGAGCAGTACTTC	CASSLSGFGSYEQYF	TRBV27	TRBJ2-7	.	.
TGTGCCAGTTCCGGGACTAGGTTCAATGAGCAGTTCTTC	CASSGTRFNEQFF	TRBV19	TRBJ2-1	.	TRBD2
TGTGCCAGCGGGCTAGCGAGAGACGAGCAGTACTTC	CASGLARDEQYF	TRBV13	TRBJ2-7	.	.
TGTGCCAGCAGTTTAACCAGCGCACCTCGCGAGCAGTACTTC	CASSLTSAPREQYF	TRBV27	TRBJ2-7	.	.
TGTGCCAGCAGCTTATACGCAGGGGGCTTCGGGAACACTGAAGCTTTCTTT	CASSLYAGGFGNTEAFF	TRBV11-2	TRBJ1-1	.	TRBD1
TGTGCCAGCAGCATACTGGAACGACAGAACAATCAGCCCCAGCATTTT	CASSILERQNNQPQHF	TRBV21-1	TRBJ1-5	few	.
TGTGCCAGCAGCCCTTCGACAGGGTGGGAGACCCAGTACTTC	CASSPSTGWETQYF	TRBV12-1	TRBJ2-5	.	.
TGCGCCAGCAGCTTTTGGGCGGAAACGACCGGGGAGCTGTTTTTT	CASSFWAETTGELFF	TRBV5-1	TRBJ2-2	.	.
TGTGCCAGCAGCTCCCCCCGGGACGGTGGGAGCAATCAGCCCCAGCATTTT	CASSSPRDGGSNQPQHF	TRBV7-8	TRBJ1-5	.	.
TGTGCCACCCTCTCCCTGTCGGGGGACAGGTTGACCTACGAGCAGTACTTC	CATLSLSGDRLTYEQYF	TRBV25-1	TRBJ2-7	.	TRBD1
TGTGCCAGCAGCATACTAGCGGGAGAGTGGAATGAGCAGTTCTTC	CASSILAGEWNEQFF	TRBV7-2	TRBJ2-1	.	TRBD2
TGTGCCAGCAGCCCCGAGGGGACAGGGGGCCTCCGGTTGAGAGGCTACACCTTC	CASSPEGTGGLRLRGYTF	TRBV5-5	TRBJ1-2	.	TRBD1
TGTGCCAGTAGTGCGGACAGTGATAGCAATCAGCCCCAGCATTTT	CASSADSDSNQPQHF	TRBV19	TRBJ1-5	.	.
TGTGCCAGCAGCTCCGGGACAGATACGCAGTATTTT	CASSSGTDTQYF	TRBV7-9	TRBJ2-3	.	.
TGTGCCAGCAGCGAGAACGCTCCCACAGATACGCAGTATTTT	CASSENAPTDTQYF	TRBV9	TRBJ2-3	few	.
TGTGCCAGCAGCTTAGATAGCGGGAGTCCCTACGAGCAGTACTTC	CASSLDSGSPYEQYF	TRBV11-2	TRBJ2-7	once	TRBD2